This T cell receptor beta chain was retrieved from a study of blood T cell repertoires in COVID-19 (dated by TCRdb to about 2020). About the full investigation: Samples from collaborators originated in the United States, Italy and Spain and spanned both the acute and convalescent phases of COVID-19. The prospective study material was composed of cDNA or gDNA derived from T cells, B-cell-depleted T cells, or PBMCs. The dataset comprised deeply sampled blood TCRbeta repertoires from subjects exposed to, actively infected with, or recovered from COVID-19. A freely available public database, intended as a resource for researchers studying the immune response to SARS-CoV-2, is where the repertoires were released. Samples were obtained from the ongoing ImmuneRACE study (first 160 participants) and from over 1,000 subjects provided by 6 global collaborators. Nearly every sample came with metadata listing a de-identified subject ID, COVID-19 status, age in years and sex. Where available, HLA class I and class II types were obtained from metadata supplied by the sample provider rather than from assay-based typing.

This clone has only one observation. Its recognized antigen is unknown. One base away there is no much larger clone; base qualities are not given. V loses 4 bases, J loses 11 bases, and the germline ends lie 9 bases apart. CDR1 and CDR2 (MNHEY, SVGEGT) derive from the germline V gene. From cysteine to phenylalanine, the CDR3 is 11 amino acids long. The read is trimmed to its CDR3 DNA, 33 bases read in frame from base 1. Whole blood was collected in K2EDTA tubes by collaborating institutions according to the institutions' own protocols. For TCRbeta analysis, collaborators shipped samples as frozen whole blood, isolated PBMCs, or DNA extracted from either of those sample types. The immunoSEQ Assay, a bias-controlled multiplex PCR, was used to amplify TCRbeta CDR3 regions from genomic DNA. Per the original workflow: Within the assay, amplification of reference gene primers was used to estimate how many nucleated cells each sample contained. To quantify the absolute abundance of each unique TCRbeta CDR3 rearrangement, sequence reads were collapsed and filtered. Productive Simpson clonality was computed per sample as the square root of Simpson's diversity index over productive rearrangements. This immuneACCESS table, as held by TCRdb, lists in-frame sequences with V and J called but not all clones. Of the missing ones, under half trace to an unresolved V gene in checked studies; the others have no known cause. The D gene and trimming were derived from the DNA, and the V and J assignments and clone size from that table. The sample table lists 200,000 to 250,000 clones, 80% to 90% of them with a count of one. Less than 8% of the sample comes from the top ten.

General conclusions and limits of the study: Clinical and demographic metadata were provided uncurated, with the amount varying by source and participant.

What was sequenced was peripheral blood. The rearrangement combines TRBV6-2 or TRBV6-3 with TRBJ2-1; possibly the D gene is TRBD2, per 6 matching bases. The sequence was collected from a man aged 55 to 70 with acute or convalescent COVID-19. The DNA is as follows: TGTGCCAGCAGTTCCGGGAGTAAGCAGTTCTTC. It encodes CASSSGSKQFF.